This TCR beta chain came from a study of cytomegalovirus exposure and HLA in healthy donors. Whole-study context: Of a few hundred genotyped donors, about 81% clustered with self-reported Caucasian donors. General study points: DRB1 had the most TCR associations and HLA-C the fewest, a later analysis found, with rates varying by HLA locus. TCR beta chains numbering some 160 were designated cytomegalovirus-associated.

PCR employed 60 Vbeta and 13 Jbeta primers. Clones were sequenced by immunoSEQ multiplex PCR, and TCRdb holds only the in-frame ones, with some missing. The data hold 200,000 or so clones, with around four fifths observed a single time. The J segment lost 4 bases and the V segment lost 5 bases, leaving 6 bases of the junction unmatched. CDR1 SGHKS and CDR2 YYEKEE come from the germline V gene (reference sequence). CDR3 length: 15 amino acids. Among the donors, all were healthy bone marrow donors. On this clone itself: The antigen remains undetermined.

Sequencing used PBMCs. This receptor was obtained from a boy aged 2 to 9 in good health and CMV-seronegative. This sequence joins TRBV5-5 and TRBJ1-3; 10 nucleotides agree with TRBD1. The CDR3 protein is CASSRQGARGNTIYF. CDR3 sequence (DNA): TGTGCCAGCAGTAGACAGGGGGCGAGAGGAAACACCATATATTTT.